Each of the 32 T cell receptor beta chains below was sequenced from the same sample in a study of T cells in Graves' hyperthyroidism and ophthalmopathy. Authors of the study amplified TCR beta CDR3 regions from RNA transcripts. TCR CDR3 underwent first-round RT-PCR with the HTBI primer set. MiXCR was run by TCRdb on the multiplex PCR reads, yielding one entry per CDR3 protein. The repertoire holds about 700,000 distinct CDR3 sequences, with less than 15% as singletons. Material: blood. These receptors were obtained from a woman between 18 and 29 years old with Graves' hyperthyroidism.

The table lists this clonotype with many counts. V gene TRBV7-8 combines with J gene TRBJ1-1; D perhaps matches TRBD1 (6 bases). CDR1 and CDR2 (germline): SGHVS, FQNEAQ. The CDR3 loop spans 14 amino acids. Deletions cut 0 bases from V and 9 bases from J, with 14 bases between. CDR3 sequence reads: CASSLARGEGKAFF. The CDR3 DNA follows: TGTGCCAGCAGCTTAGCAAGGGGGGAGGGGAAAGCTTTCTTT. The full variable domain, in which reference TRBV7-8 and TRBJ1-1 provide the parts outside the CDR3, is GAGVSQSPRYKVAKRGQDVALRCDPISGHVSLFWYQQALGQGPEFLTYFQNEAQLDKSGLPSDRFFAERPEGSVSTLKIQRTQQEDSAVYLCASSLARGEGKAFFGQGTRLTVV.

At least ten counts were recorded for this clonotype. The genes are TRBV2 and TRBJ2-1, with 8 bases aligning to TRBD2. Germline CDR1 reads SNHLY; CDR2 reads FYNNEI. The CDR3 runs 16 residues. The V and J ends lost 6 bases and 7 bases, in that order; junction bases with no gene match: 14. Here the CDR3 DNA reads TGTGCCAGCAGGAGAGCCCCCGGGACTAGTGGGAATGAGCAGTTCTTC. Its translation is CASRRAPGTSGNEQFF.

This clonotype was found many times. CDR3 sequence reads: CASSPPSGFDTDTQYF. The CDR3 DNA sequence: TGTGCCAGCAGCCCCCCCTCGGGCTTCGACACAGATACGCAGTATTTT. The chain is built from TRBV12-3 or TRBV12-4 and TRBJ2-3; unclear D gene. There are 16 residues in the CDR3. Trimming took 6 bases from V and 2 from J, leaving 18 bases between them.

This clonotype occurred many times. This chain joins TRBV11-2 and TRBJ2-5; D is possibly TRBD1 or TRBD2 (5 bases each). V shed 3 bases and J shed 4 bases, with 21 bases lying between them. Per germline, CDR1 SGHAT and CDR2 FQNNGV. This CDR3 region has 17 residues. The CDR3 reads CASSFPPEGLKGETQYF. CDR3 nucleotide sequence: TGTGCCAGCAGCTTTCCCCCCGAGGGGTTAAAGGGAGAGACCCAGTACTTC.

The V and J genes are TRBV19 and TRBJ1-4, with D unclear. The germline V gene has CDR1 LNHDA and CDR2 SQIVND (reference sequence). Trimming took 8 bases from V and 3 from J, leaving 7 bases between them. The CDR3 sequence is 12 residues long. The CDR3 is CASYGSNEKLFF. Written as DNA, the CDR3 is TGTGCCAGTTACGGATCTAATGAAAAACTGTTTTTT.

This clonotype was counted ten times or more. The chain couples TRBV4-1 to TRBJ1-2; D uncertain. Trimming took 0 bases from V and 4 from J, leaving 9 bases between them. Germline V gene lookup returns CDR1 MGHRA and CDR2 YSYEKL. This CDR3 is built from 14 residues. CDR3 coding DNA: TGCGCCAGCAGCCAAGATGCCAGCCCCTATGGCTACACCTTC. This codes for CASSQDASPYGYTF.

This clonotype showed up just a few times. The J gene is TRBJ1-5, the V gene TRBV20-1, with D perhaps matching TRBD1 (5 bases). The germline V and J ends were trimmed by 6 bases and 2 bases, with 29 bases remaining between them. This CDR3 has 19 residues. Germline V CDR1 and CDR2: DFQATT, SNEGSKA (reference sequence). CDR3 amino acids: CSARVRGLPSREGNQPQHF. DNA of the CDR3: TGCAGTGCCCGGGTTAGGGGCCTCCCCAGTCGCGAAGGCAATCAGCCCCAGCATTTT.

This sequence joins TRBV10-3 and TRBJ2-5; D uncertain. The V gene lost 6 bases and the J gene lost 2 bases, with 7 bases spanning the gap. Germline V gives CDR1 ENHRY, CDR2 SYGVKD. The CDR3 has 12 amino acids. CDR3: CAIRDGQETQYF. The CDR3 coding sequence is TGTGCCATCAGAGACGGACAAGAGACCCAGTACTTC.

There are many counts of this clonotype. The chain is built from TRBV29-1 and TRBJ2-3; unclear D gene. V lost 4 bases and J 4 bases, leaving 9 bases between the germline ends. The CDR3 runs to 12 residues. Germline assignment: CDR1 SQVTM and CDR2 ANQGSEA. The CDR3: CSVGVRADTQYF. The CDR3 nucleotides are TGCAGCGTTGGGGTCCGGGCAGATACGCAGTATTTT.

This clonotype has only a few counts. The chain joins TRBV14 to TRBJ2-7; 7 nucleotides align to TRBD2. Germline CDR1 reads SGHDN; CDR2 reads FVKESK. CDR3 length: 21 amino acids. V lost 0 bases to trimming and J lost 0 bases; unmatched junction nucleotides: 20. CDR3 sequence (DNA): TGTGCCAGCAGCCAAGATCCCAGCACAAGACGAGAGCGGGGCCGCTCCTACGAGCAGTACTTC. Its translation is CASSQDPSTRRERGRSYEQYF. The complete variable domain, with remaining parts taken from reference TRBV14 and TRBJ2-7, reads EAGVTQFPSHSVIEKGQTVTLRCDPISGHDNLYWYRRVMGKEIKFLLHFVKESKQDESGMPNNRFLAERTGGTYSTLKVQPAELEDSGVYFCASSQDPSTRRERGRSYEQYFGPGTRLTVT.

The table lists this clonotype with many counts. The rearrangement joins TRBV2 to TRBJ2-7; 10 bases agree with TRBD2. V shed 10 bases and J 1 base; nucleotides not matched to a gene: 13. Germline V CDR1 and CDR2: SNHLY, FYNNEI. There are 16 residues in the CDR3. CDR3 residues: CATSSSGSVGSYEQYF. The CDR3 DNA reads TGTGCCACTAGCTCTAGCGGGAGCGTAGGGTCCTACGAGCAGTACTTC.

As for this clonotype: A clone one base away is much larger, so this may be a read error. The V call is TRBV5-1, the J call TRBJ2-7; 8 bases map to TRBD2. The CDR3 totals 12 residues. V trimming: 7 bases; J trimming: 6 bases; junction bases outside the gene matches: 6. Germline CDR1 is SGHRS and CDR2 is YFSETQ. CDR3 protein: CASRSGSTEQYF. In nucleotides, the CDR3 is TGCGCCAGCCGGAGCGGGAGCACCGAGCAGTACTTC.

In its sample, this clonotype was seen many times. V is TRBV6-1 and J is TRBJ2-2; 8 bases map to TRBD2. The trim removed 5 bases at V and 5 bases at J, leaving 7 bases unmatched. Germline values: CDR1 MNHNS, CDR2 SASEGT. The CDR3 length is 15 residues. This CDR3 is CASSYTGGRTGELFF. CDR3 DNA: TGTGCCAGCAGTTATACGGGAGGGCGGACCGGGGAGCTGTTTTTT.

This clonotype was recorded many times. The CDR3 reads CASWEDNLNTEAFF. CDR3 coding DNA: TGTGCCAGCTGGGAGGACAACTTGAACACTGAAGCTTTCTTT. The chain couples TRBV7-2 to TRBJ1-1, with a weak D call TRBD1 (5 bases). This CDR3 has 14 amino acids. V lost 8 bases and J lost 0, with 13 bases in between. CDR1 SGHTA and CDR2 FQGNSA come from the germline V gene.

Many counts were recorded for this clonotype. The chain carries TRBV12-3 or TRBV12-4 and TRBJ1-1, with 7 bases matching TRBD1. The CDR3 spans 14 residues. J was trimmed by 3 bases and V by 3 bases; bases with no gene match: 4. CDR3 residues: CASSFNRGYTEAFF. In nucleotides, the CDR3 is TGTGCCAGCAGTTTCAACAGGGGTTACACTGAAGCTTTCTTT.

This clonotype was detected many times. The chain uses TRBV28 and TRBJ1-4; D is possibly TRBD1 (6 bases). The CDR3 runs 15 residues. The ends were cut back, 2 bases at V and 0 bases at J, with 7 bases in the middle. Germline CDR1 reads MDHEN; CDR2 reads SYDVKM. DNA for the CDR3: TGTGCCAGCAGTTTAGGGACAACAACTAATGAAAAACTGTTTTTT. It yields the protein CASSLGTTTNEKLFF.

At least ten counts were recorded for this clonotype. The chain has TRBV2 and TRBJ2-1, with D possibly being TRBD1 (6 bases). Germline CDR1 reads SNHLY; CDR2 reads FYNNEI. V was cut by 10 bases and J by 8 bases, with 18 bases left in between. The CDR3 has 13 amino acids. The CDR3 loop is CATALGAHHEQFF. DNA of the CDR3: TGTGCCACTGCGCTGGGGGCGCACCATGAGCAGTTCTTC.

The rearrangement uses TRBV20-1 and TRBJ2-7; 8 bases are a match to TRBD1. Unmatched junction bases numbered 5, after V lost 5 bases and J lost 5 bases. The V gene's germline CDR1 is DFQATT and CDR2 SNEGSKA (reference sequence). The CDR3 contains 12 residues. CDR3 loop: CSALPGGHEQYF. The CDR3 coding sequence is TGCAGTGCTCTGCCAGGGGGCCACGAGCAGTACTTC.

This clonotype has only a few counts. J is TRBJ2-5 and V is TRBV7-3; TRBD1 matches 7 bases. The V and J ends lost 0 bases and 5 bases, in that order; junction bases with no gene match: 6. There are 15 residues in the CDR3. From germline, CDR1 is SGHTA and CDR2 FQGTGA. CDR3 nucleotides: TGTGCCAGCAGCTTAACGGGGACAGCGCCCGAGACCCAGTACTTC. Translation: CASSLTGTAPETQYF. Using reference TRBV7-3 and TRBJ2-5 for the parts outside the CDR3, the full variable domain is GAGVSQTPSNKVTEKGKYVELRCDPISGHTALYWYRQSLGQGPEFLIYFQGTGAADDSGLPNDRFFAVRPEGSVSTLKIQRTERGDSAVYLCASSLTGTAPETQYFGPGTRLLVL.

This clonotype showed up just a few times. The rearrangement links TRBV4-1 to TRBJ2-5; TRBD1 aligns across 12 bases. Looked up from germline, CDR1 is MGHRA and CDR2 is YSYEKL. The CDR3 extends over 15 amino acids. V lost 3 bases, J lost 5 bases, and 4 bases stayed unmatched. CDR3 residues: CASSQGQGAGETQYF. The DNA of the CDR3 is TGCGCCAGCAGCCAGGGACAGGGGGCAGGGGAGACCCAGTACTTC.

This chain joins TRBV28 and TRBJ1-5; tentatively, D is TRBD1 (5 bases). The V gene lost 8 bases and the J gene lost 7 bases, with 21 bases spanning the gap. The CDR3 is made up of 15 amino acids. The germline CDR1 and CDR2 sequences are MDHEN and SYDVKM. This CDR3 reads CASFPGLGDWQPQHF. CDR3 in DNA: TGTGCCAGCTTTCCGGGACTCGGGGATTGGCAGCCCCAGCATTTT.

This clonotype was counted at least ten times. The chain joins TRBV7-9 to TRBJ2-3; weak D call: TRBD2 (5 bases). V gave up 8 bases and J gave up 4 bases, with 10 bases separating them. Germline V lookup: CDR1 SEHNR, CDR2 FQNEAQ (reference sequence). The CDR3 totals 12 residues. The CDR3 DNA reads TGTGCCAGCGAGGTTAGCGCAGATACGCAGTATTTT. Translating gives CASEVSADTQYF.

The J gene is TRBJ1-1, the V gene TRBV20-1; a weak D match, TRBD1 (6 bases). The CDR3 is 13 residues long. V lost 1 base and J 11 bases, leaving 17 bases between the germline ends. Per germline, CDR1 DFQATT and CDR2 SNEGSKA (reference sequence). The CDR3 sequence: CSARGGQLLGAFF. The CDR3 DNA reads as TGCAGTGCTAGAGGCGGACAGCTCCTTGGGGCTTTCTTT.

The chain uses TRBV5-6 and TRBJ2-3; D possibly corresponds to TRBD1 (6 bases). Between the trimmed V and J ends, which lost 0 bases and 1 base, there was a span of 9 bases. The CDR3 is 15 amino acids. Germline loops: CDR1 SGHDT, CDR2 YYEEEE. CDR3 coding DNA: TGTGCCAGCAGCTTGGACGCAGGGGGCACAGATACGCAGTATTTT. It encodes CASSLDAGGTDTQYF.

This rearrangement joins TRBV15 to TRBJ1-1; D uncertain. CDR3 length: 13 residues. V was trimmed by 11 bases and J by 5 bases, leaving 18 bases between them. Germline assignment: CDR1 LNHNV and CDR2 YYDKDF (reference sequence). The CDR3 DNA sequence: TGTGCCGCTGCGGCGCGGCCTGATACTGAAGCTTTCTTT. This codes for CAAAARPDTEAFF.

This clonotype was detected many times. The chain recombines TRBV20-1 with TRBJ1-1; weak D call: TRBD1 (6 bases). CDR1 and CDR2 from the germline V gene are DFQATT and SNEGSKA (reference sequence). This CDR3 is 13 amino acids long. V was trimmed by 6 bases and J by 2 bases, leaving 13 bases between them. CDR3 sequence: CSAETGINTEAFF. CDR3 sequence (DNA): TGCAGTGCGGAAACAGGGATTAACACTGAAGCTTTCTTT.

Only a few counts were recorded for this clonotype. The V and J genes are TRBV24-1 and TRBJ2-1; D uncertain. Germline lookup yields CDR1 KGHDR and CDR2 SFDVKD. V lost 4 bases to trimming and J lost 6 bases, with 9 bases between them. The CDR3 is made up of 13 amino acids. The DNA of the CDR3 is TGTGCCACCAGTGACCTCCCCGGCAATGAGCAGTTCTTC. Its translation is CATSDLPGNEQFF.

This clonotype has ten or more counts. The rearrangement joins TRBV6-2 or TRBV6-3 to TRBJ1-1; D ambiguous. Trimming took 5 bases from V and 1 from J, leaving 11 bases between them. This CDR3 is built from 14 residues. CDR1 and CDR2 (germline): MNHEY, SVGEGT. CDR3 region: CASSTFDGNTEAFF. CDR3 DNA: TGTGCCAGCAGTACTTTCGACGGGAACACTGAAGCTTTCTTT.

This clonotype came up many times. J is TRBJ2-5 and V is TRBV5-1, with a possible D match to TRBD2 (6 bases). V dropped 2 bases and J dropped 5 bases, with 13 bases sitting between them. The CDR3 spans 14 residues. CDR1 SGHRS and CDR2 YFSETQ come from the germline V gene. For the CDR3, the DNA is TGCGCCAGCAGCTTCCGGGACTTAGTCGAGACCCAGTACTTC. Amino acids: CASSFRDLVETQYF.

This clonotype was seen at least ten times. The chain carries TRBV6-1 and TRBJ2-7; no clear D. Trimming shortened V by 2 bases and J by 2 bases, and 13 bases separated the two germline ends. The CDR3 runs 15 residues. CDR1 and CDR2 (germline): MNHNS, SASEGT. The CDR3 reads CASSERSGSAYEQYF. The CDR3 coding sequence is TGTGCCAGCAGTGAAAGGTCAGGCAGCGCCTACGAGCAGTACTTC.

This clonotype was counted at least ten times. This rearrangement joins TRBV28 to TRBJ2-7; D uncertain. This CDR3 is built from 15 residues. CDR1 and CDR2 from the germline V gene are MDHEN and SYDVKM. The V gene lost 4 bases and the J gene lost 5 bases, with 18 bases spanning the gap. The CDR3 sequence is CASSSLPGNTDEQYF. The DNA of the CDR3 is TGTGCCAGCAGTTCTTTGCCGGGTAATACTGACGAGCAGTACTTC.

This clonotype showed up many times. The rearrangement uses TRBV7-9 and TRBJ2-7; 10 bases line up with TRBD2. From germline, CDR1 is SEHNR and CDR2 FQNEAQ (reference sequence). With V trimmed by 5 bases and J by 5 bases, 9 bases remained unmatched. The CDR3 has 15 residues. In DNA form, the CDR3 reads TGTGCCAGCAGCCCAAGCGGGAGGGCCGGCGACGAGCAGTACTTC. This translates into CASSPSGRAGDEQYF.